This T cell receptor beta chain was observed in a study of cytomegalovirus exposure and HLA in healthy donors. V lost 0 bases and J lost 5; bases outside the gene matches: 11. Germline CDR1 and CDR2: SGHDN and FVKESK. This CDR3 is built from 17 residues. Primers for the PCR totalled 60 Vbeta and 13 Jbeta. Profiling relied on immunoSEQ multiplex PCR, and the TCRdb table lists in-frame clones only, not all of them. The table has under 200,000 clones, roughly 83% seen once. The chain couples TRBV14 to TRBJ2-3; 7 nucleotides match TRBD2. Sequenced sample: PBMCs. The source is a woman aged 50 to 65 in good health and CMV-seronegative. CDR3 sequence (DNA): TGTGCCAGCAGCCAAGATCTCGGCGGCGGGAGTAGAGATACGCAGTATTTT. This codes for CASSQDLGGGSRDTQYF.